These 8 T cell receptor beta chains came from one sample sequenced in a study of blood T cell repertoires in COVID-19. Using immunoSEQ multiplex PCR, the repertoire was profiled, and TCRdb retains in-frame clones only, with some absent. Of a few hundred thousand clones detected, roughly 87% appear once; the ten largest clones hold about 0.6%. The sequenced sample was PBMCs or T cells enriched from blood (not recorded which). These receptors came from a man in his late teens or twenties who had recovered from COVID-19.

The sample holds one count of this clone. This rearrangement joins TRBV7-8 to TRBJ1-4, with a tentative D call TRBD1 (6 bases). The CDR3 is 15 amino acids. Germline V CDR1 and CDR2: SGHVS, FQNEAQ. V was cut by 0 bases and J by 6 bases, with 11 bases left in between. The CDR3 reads CASSLAGRGDEKLFF. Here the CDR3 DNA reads TGTGCCAGCAGCTTAGCGGGCAGGGGAGATGAAAAACTGTTTTTT.

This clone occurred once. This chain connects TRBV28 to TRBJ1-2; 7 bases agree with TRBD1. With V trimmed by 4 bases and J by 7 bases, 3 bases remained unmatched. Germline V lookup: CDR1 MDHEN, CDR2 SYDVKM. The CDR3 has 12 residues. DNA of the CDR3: TGTGCCAGCAGTTCCTACAGGGGTGGCTACACCTTC. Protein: CASSSYRGGYTF.

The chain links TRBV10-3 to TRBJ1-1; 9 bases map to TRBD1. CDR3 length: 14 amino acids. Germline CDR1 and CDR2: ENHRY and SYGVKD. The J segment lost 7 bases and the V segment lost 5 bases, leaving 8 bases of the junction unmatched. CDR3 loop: CAISTGTGRGEAFF. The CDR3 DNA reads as TGTGCCATCAGTACCGGGACAGGGAGGGGTGAAGCTTTCTTT.

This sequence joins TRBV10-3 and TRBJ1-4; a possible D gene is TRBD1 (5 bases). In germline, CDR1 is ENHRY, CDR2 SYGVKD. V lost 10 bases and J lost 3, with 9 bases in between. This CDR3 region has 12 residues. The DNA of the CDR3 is TGTGCCACGGGGGATTCTAATGAAAAACTGTTTTTT. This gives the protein CATGDSNEKLFF.

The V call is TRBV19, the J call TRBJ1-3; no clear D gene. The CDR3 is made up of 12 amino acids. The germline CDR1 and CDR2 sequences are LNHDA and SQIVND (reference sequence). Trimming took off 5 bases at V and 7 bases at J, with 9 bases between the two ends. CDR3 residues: CASSPLRNTIYF. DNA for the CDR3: TGTGCCAGTAGTCCCCTTCGGAACACCATATATTTT. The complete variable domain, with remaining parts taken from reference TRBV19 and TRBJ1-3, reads DGGITQSPKYLFRKEGQNVTLSCEQNLNHDAMYWYRQDPGQGLRLIYYSQIVNDFQKGDIAEGYSVSREKKESFPLTVTSAQKNPTAFYLCASSPLRNTIYFGEGSWLTVV.

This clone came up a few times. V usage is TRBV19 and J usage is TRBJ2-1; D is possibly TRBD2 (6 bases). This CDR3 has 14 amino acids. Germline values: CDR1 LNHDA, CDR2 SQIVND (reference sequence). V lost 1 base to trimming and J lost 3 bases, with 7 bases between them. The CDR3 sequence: CASSIAGDYNEQFF. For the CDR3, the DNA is TGTGCCAGTAGTATAGCGGGAGACTACAATGAGCAGTTCTTC.

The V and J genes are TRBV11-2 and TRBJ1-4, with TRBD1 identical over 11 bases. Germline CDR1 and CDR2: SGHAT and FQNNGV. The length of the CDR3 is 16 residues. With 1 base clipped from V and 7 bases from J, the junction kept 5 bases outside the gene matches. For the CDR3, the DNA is TGTGCCAGCAGCTTAGGGACAGGGGGCCTGGGTGAAAAACTGTTTTTT. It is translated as CASSLGTGGLGEKLFF.

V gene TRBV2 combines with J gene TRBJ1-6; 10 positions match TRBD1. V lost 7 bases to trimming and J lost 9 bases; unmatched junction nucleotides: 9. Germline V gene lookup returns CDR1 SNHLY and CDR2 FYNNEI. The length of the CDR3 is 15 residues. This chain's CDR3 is CASKGQGQVISPLHF. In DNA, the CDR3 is TGTGCCAGCAAGGGACAGGGGCAAGTGATTTCACCCCTCCACTTT.